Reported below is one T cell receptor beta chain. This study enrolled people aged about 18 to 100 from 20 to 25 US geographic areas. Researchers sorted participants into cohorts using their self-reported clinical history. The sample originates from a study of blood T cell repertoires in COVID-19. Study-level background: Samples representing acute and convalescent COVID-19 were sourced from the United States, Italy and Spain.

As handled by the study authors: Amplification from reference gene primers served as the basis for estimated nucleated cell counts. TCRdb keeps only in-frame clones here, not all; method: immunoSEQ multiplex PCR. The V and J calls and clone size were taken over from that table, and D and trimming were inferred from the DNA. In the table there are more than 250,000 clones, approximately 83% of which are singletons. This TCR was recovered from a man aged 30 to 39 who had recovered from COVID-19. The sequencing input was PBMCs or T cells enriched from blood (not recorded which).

The CDR3 spells CASSLGGFGSPLHF. CDR3 coding DNA: TGTGCCAGCAGCTTAGGAGGTTTTGGATCACCCCTCCACTTT. The chain is built from TRBV7-3 and TRBJ1-6; D gene ambiguous. The CDR3 is 14 amino acids. Germline V gene data show CDR1 as SGHTA and CDR2 as FQGTGA. Between the trimmed V and J ends, which lost 2 bases and 10 bases, there was a span of 12 bases.